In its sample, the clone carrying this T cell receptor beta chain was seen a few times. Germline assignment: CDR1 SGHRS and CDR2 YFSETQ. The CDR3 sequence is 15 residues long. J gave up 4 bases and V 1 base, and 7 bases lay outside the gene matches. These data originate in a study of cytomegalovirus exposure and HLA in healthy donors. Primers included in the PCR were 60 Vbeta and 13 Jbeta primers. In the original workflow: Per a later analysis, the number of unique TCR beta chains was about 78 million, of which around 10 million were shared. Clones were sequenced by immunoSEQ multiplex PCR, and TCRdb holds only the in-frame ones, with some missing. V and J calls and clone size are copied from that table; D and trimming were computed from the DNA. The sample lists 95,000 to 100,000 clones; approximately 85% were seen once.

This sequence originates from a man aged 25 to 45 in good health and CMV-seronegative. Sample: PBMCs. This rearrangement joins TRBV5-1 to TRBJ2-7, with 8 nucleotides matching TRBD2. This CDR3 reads CASSLIAGPWYEQYF. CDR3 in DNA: TGCGCCAGCAGCTTGATAGCGGGGCCGTGGTACGAGCAGTACTTC.